The sequence of this T cell receptor beta chain was determined in a study of shared clonotypes between healthy human individuals (dated by TCRdb to about 2020). Regarding the research as a whole: The cohort comprised a couple of women and a few men aged 18 to 49 years. To increase sequencing depth and limit assay-specific biases, TCR repertoire library preparation and sequencing were carried out by different laboratories using diverse techniques. To estimate repertoire size and how much clonotypes are shared between individuals, the study performed deep sequencing of blood TCR repertoires from 4 to 6 healthy adults. Leukapheresis yielded between about 0.9 and 8.9 billion PBMCs per donor.

The donors were healthy, HIV-negative adults who had no recently reported acute infections or vaccinations. Every donor was a Caucasian adult residing in Nashville, Tennessee, USA. For unsorted samples, roughly 81 million PBMCs were counted and genomic DNA was extracted with the QIAamp DNA Blood Mini kit. Blood was obtained by leukapheresis, after which PBMCs were separated by Ficoll-Histopaque density gradient centrifugation and cryopreserved in liquid nitrogen vapor phase. About this clone itself: No cognate antigen has been identified for it. No base quality values were provided; no much bigger clone lies one nucleotide off. The identical CDR3 is also encoded by other nucleotide sequences in the sample.

Using the deep immunoSEQ assay, TCR CDR3 regions were amplified from genomic DNA by multiplex PCR. Extracted genomic DNA from each cell subset was distributed evenly across all wells of several immunoSEQ 96-well plates, and each plate was treated as a replicate. For unsorted PBMC, each replicate PCR was loaded with approximately 300 ng genomic DNA, equivalent to 25,000 to 35,000 T cell genomes. Unsorted PBMC genomic DNA was sequenced across ten immunoSEQ deep assay plates. Purified libraries were quantified with a Qubit 3.0 fluorometer, sized on a Bioanalyzer 2100, and re-quantified with the KAPA Library Quantification kit. A separate single-read 150-cycle Illumina NextSeq 550 flow cell was used to sequence each immunoSEQ 96-well plate. In the authors' own workflow: The immunoSEQ output contained only junctional sequences without quality scores, so filtering could not match that applied to full-length reads. To assign V/J genes and CDR3, sequences were annotated against IMGT germline references using PyIR, a Python wrapper for IgBLAST v1.9. Reads were removed for weak V/J assignments (E-value above 1e-6), missing CDR3, stop codons, out-of-frame junctions, or ambiguous translated residues. V3J clonotypes were defined by identical inferred V gene, J gene, and CDR3 amino acid sequence. Percentage overlap between repertoires was computed as shared unique clonotypes divided by the size of the smaller repertoire. RTK rarefaction, the Chao1 estimator, and Recon v2.1 estimates of unobserved clonotypes were used to assess repertoire richness. Imported from immuneACCESS, the table was reduced by TCRdb to in-frame sequences with V and J called. These copies leave out some clones; in studies compared against another copy, an unresolved V gene accounts for under half, and the cause of the remainder is not known. V and J calls and clone size are as listed in that table; D and trimming were resolved from the DNA. The sample table holds about 490,000 clones, of which 78% were seen once. The biggest ten clones account for around 13% of the sample.

Points the paper makes about the study in general: Because the study included a small number of donors, the genetic and exposure-history diversity represented was limited. Sampling was restricted to blood, and TCR repertoires in tissue are likely to differ from TCR repertoires in blood. Pairwise subsampling indicated that sequencing depth was expected to affect the degree of clonotype sharing among donors.

From cysteine to phenylalanine, the CDR3 is 13 amino acids long. Just the 39-base CDR3 DNA is kept, in frame starting at base 1. The germline V gene encodes CDR1 SGDLS and CDR2 YYNGEE. Trimming removed 0 bases from V and 0 bases from J, leaving 1 base between the germline ends. The chain is encoded by TRBV9 joined to TRBJ1-5, with the D gene not confidently named. Sequencing was carried out using PBMCs. The clonotype comes from a woman between 40 and 50 years old in good health. Some clones in this sample may be carry-over from other donors' samples. This receptor has the CDR3 CASSVGSNQPQHF. The DNA sequence is given as TGTGCCAGCAGCGTAGGTAGCAATCAGCCCCAGCATTTT.